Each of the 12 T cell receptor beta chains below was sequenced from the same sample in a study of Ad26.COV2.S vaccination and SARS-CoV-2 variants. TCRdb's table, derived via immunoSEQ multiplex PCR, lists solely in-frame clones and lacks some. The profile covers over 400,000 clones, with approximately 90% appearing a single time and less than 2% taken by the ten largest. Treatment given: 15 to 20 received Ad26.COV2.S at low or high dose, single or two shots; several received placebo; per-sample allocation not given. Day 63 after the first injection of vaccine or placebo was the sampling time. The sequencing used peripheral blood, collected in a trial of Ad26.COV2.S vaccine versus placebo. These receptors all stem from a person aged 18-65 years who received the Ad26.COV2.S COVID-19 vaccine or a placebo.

CDR3: CASSHQGLASREQYF. CDR3 bases: TGCGCCAGCAGCCACCAGGGACTAGCCTCGCGCGAGCAGTACTTC. The rearrangement joins TRBV4-3 to TRBJ2-7; 9 nucleotides agree with TRBD2. The V and J ends lost 3 bases and 6 bases, in that order; junction bases with no gene match: 9. Per the germline V gene, CDR1 is LGHNA and CDR2 is YSLEER. The CDR3 is 15 residues long.

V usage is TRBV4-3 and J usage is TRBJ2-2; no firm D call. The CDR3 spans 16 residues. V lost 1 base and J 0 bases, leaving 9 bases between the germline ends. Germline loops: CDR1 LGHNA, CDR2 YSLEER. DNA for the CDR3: TGCGCCAGCAGCCAAGGTCCGGTGTCGAACACCGGGGAGCTGTTTTTT. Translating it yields CASSQGPVSNTGELFF.

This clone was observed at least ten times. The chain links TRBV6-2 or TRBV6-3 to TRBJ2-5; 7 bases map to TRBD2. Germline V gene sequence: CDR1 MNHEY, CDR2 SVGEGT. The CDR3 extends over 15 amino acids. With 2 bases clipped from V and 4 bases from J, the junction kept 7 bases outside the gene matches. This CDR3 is CASSYRLGEGETQYF. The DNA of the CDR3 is TGTGCCAGCAGTTACCGACTAGGGGAGGGAGAGACCCAGTACTTC.

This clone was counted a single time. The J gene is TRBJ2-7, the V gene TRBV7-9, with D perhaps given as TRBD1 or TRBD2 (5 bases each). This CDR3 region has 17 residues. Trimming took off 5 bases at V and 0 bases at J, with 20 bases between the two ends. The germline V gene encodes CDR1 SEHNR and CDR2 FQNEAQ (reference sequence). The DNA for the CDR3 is TGTGCCAGCAGCCCCCACTCTCCGGGACCGGCCTCCTACGAGCAGTACTTC. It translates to CASSPHSPGPASYEQYF.

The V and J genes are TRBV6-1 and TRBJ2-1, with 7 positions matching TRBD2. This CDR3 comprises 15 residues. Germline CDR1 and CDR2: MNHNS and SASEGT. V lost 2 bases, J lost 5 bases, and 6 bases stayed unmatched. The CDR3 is CASSEIGGGNNEQFF. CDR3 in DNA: TGTGCCAGCAGTGAAATTGGCGGGGGAAACAATGAGCAGTTCTTC.

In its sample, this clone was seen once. The CDR3 bases are TGTGCCAGCAGTTATCTCGGGGACAGAACACCCTACGAGCAGTACTTC. Translated, it gives CASSYLGDRTPYEQYF. V gene TRBV3-1 (or the pseudogene TRBV3-2) combines with J gene TRBJ2-7; TRBD1 matches at 7 bases. CDR1 and CDR2 (germline): LGHDT, YNNKEL (reference sequence). The V gene end was trimmed by 6 bases and the J gene end by 2 bases; junction bases not matched to a gene: 13. The CDR3 extends over 16 amino acids.

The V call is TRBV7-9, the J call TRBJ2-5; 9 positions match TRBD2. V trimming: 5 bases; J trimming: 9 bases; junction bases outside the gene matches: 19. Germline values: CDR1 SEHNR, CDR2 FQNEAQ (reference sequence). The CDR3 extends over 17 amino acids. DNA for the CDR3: TGTGCCAGCAGCCCCCCGCCGACTAGCGGTGTGAGCCGGTCCCAGTACTTC. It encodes CASSPPPTSGVSRSQYF.

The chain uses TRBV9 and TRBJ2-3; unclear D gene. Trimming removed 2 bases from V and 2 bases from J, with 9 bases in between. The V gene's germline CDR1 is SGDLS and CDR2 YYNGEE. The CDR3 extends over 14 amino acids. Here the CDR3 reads CASSVHLSTDTQYF. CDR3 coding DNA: TGTGCCAGCAGCGTCCACCTATCCACAGATACGCAGTATTTT. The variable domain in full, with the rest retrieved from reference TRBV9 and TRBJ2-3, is DSGVTQTPKHLITATGQRVTLRCSPRSGDLSVYWYQQSLDQGLQFLIQYYNGEERAKGNILERFSAQQFPDLHSELNLSSLELGDSALYFCASSVHLSTDTQYFGPGTRLTVL.

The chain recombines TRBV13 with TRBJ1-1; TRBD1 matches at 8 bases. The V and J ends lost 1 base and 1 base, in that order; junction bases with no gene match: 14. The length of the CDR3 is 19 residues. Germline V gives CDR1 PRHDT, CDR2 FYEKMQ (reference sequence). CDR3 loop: CASSLVFGKQGQENTEAFF. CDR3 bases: TGTGCCAGCAGCTTAGTGTTTGGGAAACAGGGACAGGAGAACACTGAAGCTTTCTTT.

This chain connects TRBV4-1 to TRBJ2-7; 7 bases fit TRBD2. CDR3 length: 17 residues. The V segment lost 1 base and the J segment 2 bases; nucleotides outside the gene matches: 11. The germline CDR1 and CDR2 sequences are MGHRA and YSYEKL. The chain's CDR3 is CASSQAPGSGETYEQYF. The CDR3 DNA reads TGCGCCAGCAGCCAAGCCCCTGGGAGCGGGGAAACCTACGAGCAGTACTTC.

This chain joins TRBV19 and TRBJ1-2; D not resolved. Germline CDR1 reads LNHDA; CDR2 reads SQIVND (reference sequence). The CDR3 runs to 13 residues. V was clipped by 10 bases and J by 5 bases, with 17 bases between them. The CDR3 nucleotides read TGTGCCACCACGGACGGGAGAGCTTATGGCTACACCTTC. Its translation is CATTDGRAYGYTF.

The CDR3 spells CASSPGLGSSKNIQYF. In DNA form, the CDR3 reads TGCGCCAGCAGCCCGGGACTGGGTAGTTCCAAAAACATTCAGTACTTC. The V call is TRBV5-1, the J call TRBJ2-4; D perhaps matches TRBD2 (6 bases). The CDR3 covers 16 residues. The V end lost 4 bases, the J end lost 2 bases, and 16 bases lay between the germline ends. Germline lookup yields CDR1 SGHRS and CDR2 YFSETQ.